These T cell receptor beta chains were read from a single sample in a study of T cell changes during pregnancy in multiple sclerosis. Some clones are missing from TCRdb's copy, which holds only in-frame ones; the method was immunoSEQ multiplex PCR. This table holds around 70,000 clones, around 90% found once. Sequencing used peripheral blood, obtained in the second trimester of pregnancy. The receptors shown here come from a female donor in good health, enrolled as a control in a pregnancy study. Both conserved end residues are part of each CDR3. D genes are given only for firm matches. Not all rows give a size; the values are once, few, many and, for expanded clones, a class.

V gene	clone size	J gene	D gene	CDR3 protein	CDR3 DNA
TRBV15	NA	TRBJ1-4	TRBD1	CATSSYRGREKLFF	TGTGCCACCAGCAGCTACAGGGGGAGGGAAAAACTGTTTTTT
TRBV11-2	NA	TRBJ1-3	NA	CASSLQDPSGNTIYF	TGTGCCAGCAGCCTACAGGATCCCTCTGGAAACACCATATATTTT
TRBV11-2	NA	TRBJ2-3	NA	CASSFLSGSTDTQYF	TGTGCCAGCAGCTTTTTAAGCGGAAGCACAGATACGCAGTATTTT
TRBV28	NA	TRBJ1-1	NA	CASSFGQGNTEAFF	TGTGCCAGCAGCTTTGGTCAGGGGAACACTGAAGCTTTCTTT
TRBV7-2	NA	TRBJ2-1	TRBD2	CASSIPRTSGGSSYNEQFF	TGTGCCAGCAGCATACCCAGGACTAGCGGGGGGAGCTCCTACAATGAGCAGTTCTTC
TRBV5-1	NA	TRBJ2-7	TRBD1	CASQGDEQYF	TGCGCCAGCCAGGGGGACGAGCAGTACTTC
TRBV10-1	NA	TRBJ2-7	NA	CASKGIGGGDYEQYF	TGCGCCAGCAAGGGGATCGGGGGTGGGGATTACGAGCAGTACTTC
TRBV7-6	NA	TRBJ1-1	NA	CASSSGPDGEAFF	TGTGCCAGCAGCTCTGGGCCAGACGGTGAAGCTTTCTTT
TRBV4-3	few	TRBJ2-7	NA	CASSHITGIEQYF	TGCGCCAGCAGCCATATTACAGGGATCGAGCAGTACTTC
TRBV14	NA	TRBJ1-1	NA	CASSRGNTEAFF	TGTGCCAGCAGCCGAGGGAACACTGAAGCTTTCTTT
TRBV6-6	NA	TRBJ1-6	TRBD1	CASNTWTGNSPLHF	TGTGCCAGCAATACGTGGACAGGGAATTCACCCCTCCACTTT
TRBV7-2	NA	TRBJ2-3	TRBD2	CASSLVAGELYF	TGTGCCAGCAGCTTAGTGGCGGGGGAACTGTATTTT
TRBV25-1	NA	TRBJ2-1	TRBD1	CASSEGTGGRYEQFF	TGTGCCAGCAGTGAGGGGACAGGGGGCAGGTATGAGCAGTTCTTC
TRBV4-3	NA	TRBJ2-1	TRBD2	CASSQDPLAGNEQFF	TGCGCCAGCAGCCAAGACCCACTAGCGGGGAATGAGCAGTTCTTC
TRBV6-6	NA	TRBJ1-6	TRBD1	CASSGTGSLVVSPLHF	TGTGCCAGCAGTGGGACAGGCTCCTTAGTTGTTTCACCCCTCCACTTT
TRBV27	NA	TRBJ2-3	NA	CASSLLGTDTQYF	TGTGCCAGCAGTTTACTAGGCACAGATACGCAGTATTTT
TRBV6-5	NA	TRBJ1-5	TRBD1	CASTGGHSNQPQHF	TGTGCCAGCACAGGGGGACATAGCAATCAGCCCCAGCATTTT
TRBV4-1	NA	TRBJ1-4	NA	CASSQVMGGGNNEKLFF	TGCGCCAGCAGCCAAGTAATGGGAGGGGGGAATAATGAAAAACTGTTTTTT
TRBV2	NA	TRBJ2-7	TRBD1	CASRPGDSKLSAYEQYF	TGTGCCAGCAGGCCCGGGGACAGCAAACTCTCCGCCTACGAGCAGTACTTC
TRBV20-1	once	TRBJ2-5	NA	CSAARGETQYF	TGCAGTGCTGCCCGGGGGGAGACCCAGTACTTC
TRBV7-3	NA	TRBJ2-1	TRBD2	CASSLIGGGLNEQFF	TGTGCCAGCAGCTTAATCGGGGGGGGCCTCAATGAGCAGTTCTTC
TRBV7-9	NA	TRBJ2-7	NA	CASSLEGGNEQYF	TGTGCCAGCAGCTTAGAGGGAGGAAACGAGCAGTACTTC
TRBV7-8	NA	TRBJ2-5	TRBD1	CASSLKQGVRETQYF	TGTGCCAGCAGCCTGAAACAGGGGGTACGCGAGACCCAGTACTTC
TRBV5-1	few	TRBJ1-1	NA	CASSPSLNTEAFF	TGCGCCAGCAGCCCCTCTCTGAACACTGAAGCTTTCTTT
TRBV28	few	TRBJ1-1	TRBD1	CASSLGQGREAFF	TGTGCCAGCAGTTTAGGACAGGGGAGGGAAGCTTTCTTT
TRBV4-1	NA	TRBJ2-7	NA	CASRHRDLSSYEQYF	TGCGCCAGCAGGCACCGGGACTTGAGCTCCTACGAGCAGTACTTC
TRBV7-2	once	TRBJ2-3	NA	CASSLAYSGGLITDTQYF	TGTGCCAGCAGCTTAGCGTATTCGGGTGGATTAATCACAGATACGCAGTATTTT
TRBV7-3	many	TRBJ2-1	TRBD2	CASSLLGSGGHNEQFF	TGTGCCAGCAGCCTACTCGGGAGCGGGGGTCACAATGAGCAGTTCTTC
TRBV18	NA	TRBJ1-2	TRBD1	CASSPPGQGPYGYTF	TGTGCCAGCTCACCACCGGGACAGGGTCCCTATGGCTACACCTTC
TRBV9	NA	TRBJ2-7	NA	CASSVSSAYEQYF	TGTGCCAGCAGCGTAAGCAGCGCCTACGAGCAGTACTTC
TRBV5-1	NA	TRBJ1-2	NA	CASSSGGEIRYGYTF	TGCGCCAGCAGCTCCGGTGGGGAGATTCGGTATGGCTACACCTTC
TRBV2	NA	TRBJ2-7	NA	CASRGRFYEQYF	TGTGCCAGCAGGGGGCGATTCTACGAGCAGTACTTC
TRBV19	NA	TRBJ1-5	NA	CASNPQASQPQHF	TGTGCCAGTAACCCGCAGGCTAGCCAGCCCCAGCATTTT
TRBV2	once	TRBJ1-3	NA	CASSQDSGNTIYF	TGTGCCAGCAGCCAGGACTCTGGAAACACCATATATTTT
TRBV7-2	NA	TRBJ2-2	NA	CASSLQGVGGTGELFF	TGTGCCAGCAGCCTGCAGGGCGTAGGGGGCACCGGGGAGCTGTTTTTT
TRBV18	few	TRBJ1-4	NA	CASSRTEKLFF	TGTGCCAGCTCACGAACAGAAAAACTGTTTTTT
TRBV5-4	NA	TRBJ2-7	NA	CASSYDSYEQYF	TGTGCCAGCAGCTATGACAGCTACGAGCAGTACTTC
TRBV7-3	NA	TRBJ2-1	TRBD1	CASSLGTGPDNEQFF	TGTGCCAGCAGCTTAGGGACAGGGCCCGACAATGAGCAGTTCTTC
TRBV9	once	TRBJ2-1	NA	CASSVEPGSLYNEQFF	TGTGCCAGCAGCGTAGAGCCAGGGTCCTTATACAATGAGCAGTTCTTC
TRBV30	NA	TRBJ1-2	NA	CAWSVPPGAYGYTF	TGTGCCTGGAGTGTACCGCCAGGGGCATATGGCTACACCTTC
TRBV14	NA	TRBJ1-3	TRBD1	CASSPAGTGRSGNTIYF	TGTGCCAGCAGCCCGGCCGGGACAGGGCGCTCTGGAAACACCATATATTTT
TRBV28	NA	TRBJ2-7	NA	CASSGGGSRAYYEQYF	TGTGCCAGCAGTGGGGGGGGCTCCAGGGCCTACTACGAGCAGTACTTC
TRBV6-5	once	TRBJ2-1	TRBD2	CASSLGGVYNEQFF	TGTGCCAGCAGTTTGGGGGGGGTCTACAATGAGCAGTTCTTC
TRBV5-1	NA	TRBJ1-1	NA	CASRVGGGAGPGTEAFF	TGCGCCAGCAGAGTCGGGGGGGGAGCAGGACCGGGCACTGAAGCTTTCTTT
TRBV6-6	NA	TRBJ1-1	NA	CASSLGQGGTEAFF	TGTGCCAGCAGTTTGGGGCAGGGAGGCACTGAAGCTTTCTTT
TRBV11-2	NA	TRBJ2-5	TRBD2	CASSPPGRRRETQYF	TGTGCCAGCAGCCCCCCCGGGAGGCGGCGGGAGACCCAGTACTTC
TRBV6-6	NA	TRBJ1-4	TRBD1	CASSPRQGSEKLFF	TGTGCCAGCAGTCCCCGACAGGGAAGTGAAAAACTGTTTTTT
TRBV9	NA	TRBJ1-2	TRBD1	CASSVGGGASYGYTF	TGTGCCAGCAGCGTAGGAGGGGGCGCAAGCTATGGCTACACCTTC
TRBV6-6	NA	TRBJ2-1	NA	CATTTGPYNEQFF	TGTGCCACCACGACAGGTCCCTACAATGAGCAGTTCTTC
TRBV18	NA	TRBJ2-1	TRBD1	CASSLGQGANNEQFF	TGTGCCAGCTCATTGGGACAGGGGGCAAACAATGAGCAGTTCTTC
TRBV27	NA	TRBJ2-7	NA	CASSDIRTGRGGRYEQYF	TGTGCCAGCAGCGACATAAGGACCGGCCGAGGGGGACGATACGAGCAGTACTTC
TRBV10-3	once	TRBJ1-4	TRBD1	CAISRTGEAEKLFF	TGTGCCATCAGTCGGACAGGGGAGGCTGAAAAACTGTTTTTT
TRBV6-4	NA	TRBJ2-1	NA	CASSVVGGQPEFF	TGTGCCAGCAGTGTGGTGGGGGGGCAACCGGAGTTCTTC
TRBV18	NA	TRBJ1-1	NA	CASSLTGSQLSEAFF	TGTGCCAGCTCACTCACGGGGTCCCAGCTATCAGAAGCTTTCTTT
TRBV4-1	NA	TRBJ2-5	TRBD1	CASSPTGLETQYF	TGCGCCAGCAGCCCGACAGGGTTGGAGACCCAGTACTTC
TRBV6-1	NA	TRBJ2-7	TRBD2	CASTLAGATEQYF	TGTGCCAGCACCCTAGCGGGGGCTACCGAGCAGTACTTC